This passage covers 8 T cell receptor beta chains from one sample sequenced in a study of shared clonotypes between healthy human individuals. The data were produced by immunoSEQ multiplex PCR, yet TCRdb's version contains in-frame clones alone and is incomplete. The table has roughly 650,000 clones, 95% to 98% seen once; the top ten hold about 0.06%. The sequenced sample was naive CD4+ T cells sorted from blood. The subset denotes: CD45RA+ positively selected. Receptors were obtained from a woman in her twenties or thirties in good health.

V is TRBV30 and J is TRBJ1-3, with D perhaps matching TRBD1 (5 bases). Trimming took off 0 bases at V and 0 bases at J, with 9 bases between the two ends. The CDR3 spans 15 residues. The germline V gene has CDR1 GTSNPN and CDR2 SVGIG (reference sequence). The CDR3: CAWSVGRVSGNTIYF. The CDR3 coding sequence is TGTGCCTGGAGTGTAGGCAGGGTCTCTGGAAACACCATATATTTT. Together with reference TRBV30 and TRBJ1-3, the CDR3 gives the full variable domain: SQTIHQWPATLVQPVGSPLSLECTVEGTSNPNLYWYRQAAGRGLQLLFYSVGIGQISSEVPQNLSASRPQDRQFILSSKKLLLSDSGFYLCAWSVGRVSGNTIYFGEGSWLTVV.

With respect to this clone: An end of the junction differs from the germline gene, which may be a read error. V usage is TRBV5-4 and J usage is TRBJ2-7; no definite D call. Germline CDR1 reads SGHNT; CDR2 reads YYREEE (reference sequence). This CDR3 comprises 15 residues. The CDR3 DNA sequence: TGTGCCAGCAACTTGGCTCCGGGTCCCGCCTACGAGCAGTACTTC. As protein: CASNLAPGPAYEQYF.

This chain's CDR3 is CASSLGRQDRSYGYTF. In nucleotides, the CDR3 is TGTGCCAGCAGCTTAGGGCGGCAGGATCGCTCCTATGGCTACACCTTC. The chain employs TRBV11-2 and TRBJ1-2; no reliable D call. This CDR3 has 16 amino acids. CDR1 SGHAT and CDR2 FQNNGV come from the germline V gene. Trimming left V 1 base short and J 4 bases short, with 16 bases between.

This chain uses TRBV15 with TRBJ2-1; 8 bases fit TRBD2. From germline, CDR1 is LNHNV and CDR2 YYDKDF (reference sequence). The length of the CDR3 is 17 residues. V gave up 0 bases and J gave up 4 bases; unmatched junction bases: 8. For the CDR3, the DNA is TGTGCCACCAGCAGAGAAAAAGCGGGAGTAGGATACAATGAGCAGTTCTTC. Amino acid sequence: CATSREKAGVGYNEQFF.

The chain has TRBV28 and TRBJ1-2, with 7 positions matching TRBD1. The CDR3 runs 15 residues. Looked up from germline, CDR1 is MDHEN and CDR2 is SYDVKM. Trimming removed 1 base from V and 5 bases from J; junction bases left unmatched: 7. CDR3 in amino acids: CASSLSTGIGYGYTF. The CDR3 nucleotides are TGTGCCAGCAGTTTATCGACAGGGATTGGTTATGGCTACACCTTC.

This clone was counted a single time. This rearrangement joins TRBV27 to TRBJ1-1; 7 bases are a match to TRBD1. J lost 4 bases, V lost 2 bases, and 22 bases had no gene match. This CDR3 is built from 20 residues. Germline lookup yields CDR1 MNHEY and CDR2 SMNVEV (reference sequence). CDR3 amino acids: CASSLLRDSSKIGLSTEAFF. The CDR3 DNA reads TGTGCCAGCAGTTTACTCAGGGACAGCTCAAAAATAGGTTTGAGCACTGAAGCTTTCTTT.

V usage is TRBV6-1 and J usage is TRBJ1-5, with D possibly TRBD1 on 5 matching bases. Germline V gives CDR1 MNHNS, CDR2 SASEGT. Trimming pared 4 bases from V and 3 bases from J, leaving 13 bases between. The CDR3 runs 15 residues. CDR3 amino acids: CASSGSRGLNQPQHF. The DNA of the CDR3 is TGTGCCAGCAGTGGGAGTCGGGGCCTCAATCAGCCCCAGCATTTT.

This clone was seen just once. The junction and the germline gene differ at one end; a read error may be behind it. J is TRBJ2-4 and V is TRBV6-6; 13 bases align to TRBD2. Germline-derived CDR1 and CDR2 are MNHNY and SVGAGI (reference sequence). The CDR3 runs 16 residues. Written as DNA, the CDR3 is TGTGCCAGCAGCCGGACTAGCGGGGGACCCTCCAAGGTTTTGGACTTC. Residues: CASSRTSGGPSKVLDF.